This T cell receptor beta chain comes out of a study of blood T cell repertoires in COVID-19. This CDR3 comprises 14 residues. Germline V gene data show CDR1 as SGHDT and CDR2 as YYEEEE. Trimming took 4 bases from V and 0 from J, leaving 11 bases between them. Some clones are missing from TCRdb's copy, which holds only in-frame ones; the method was immunoSEQ multiplex PCR. This repertoire shows about 150,000 clones, around 85% found once; its top ten account for 6.2%. As regards this clone: This CDR3 is also generated by other DNA sequences in the sample.

This TCR came from a woman aged 40-49 years who had recovered from COVID-19. The sample taken for sequencing was PBMCs or T cells enriched from blood (not recorded which). The chain recombines TRBV5-6 with TRBJ2-7; D is possibly TRBD1 or TRBD2 (5 bases each). CDR3 region: CASSLGPSSYEQYF. The CDR3, as DNA: TGTGCCAGCAGCCTGGGACCTAGCTCCTACGAGCAGTACTTC.